These 9 T cell receptor beta chains originate from one sample sequenced in a study of T cells in women clearing cervical HPV infection. Clones were sequenced by immunoSEQ multiplex PCR, and TCRdb holds only the in-frame ones, with some missing. Recorded here are 21,000 or so clones; the top ten clones represent approximately 2.5%. Specimen: blood buffy coat. The receptors here all came from a woman aged 18 to 75 with a cervical HPV16 infection that either progressed to CIN3+ or cleared (not recorded which).

As for this clone: The read ends 3 residues before the CDR3 terminus; that terminus is restored from the germline J gene. The chain carries TRBV5-1 and TRBJ1-1; D is possibly TRBD1 (5 bases). CDR1 is SGHRS, CDR2 YFSETQ, per germline. The CDR3 contains 14 residues. V was clipped by 0 bases and J by 0 bases, with 6 bases between them. CDR3 sequence reads: CASSLGQMNTEAFF. CDR3 bases read: TGCGCCAGCAGCTTGGGACAGATGAACACTGAA.

The CDR3 loop reads CASSLGLAIQETQYF. The DNA read from the CDR3 is TGTGCCAGCAGCTTAGGACTAGCGATACAAGAGACG. J is TRBJ2-3 and V is TRBV7-2, with 8 positions matching TRBD2. The CDR3 goes on 3 residues after the read ends, and that part is filled in from the germline J gene. Germline values: CDR1 SGHTA, CDR2 FQGNSA. The CDR3 has 15 amino acids. The full variable domain, with the rest looked up from reference TRBV7-2 and TRBJ2-3, is GAGVSQSPSNKVTEKGKDVELRCDPISGHTALYWYRQSLGQGLEFLIYFQGNSAPDKSGLPSDRFSAERTGGSVSTLTIQRTQQEDSAVYLCASSLGLAIQETQYFGPGTRLTVL.

As concerns this clone: The CDR3 extends 3 residues past the end of the read, so its final part is completed from the germline J gene. The rearrangement links TRBV5-1 to TRBJ2-1, with D tentatively TRBD1 (6 bases). Trimming left V 4 bases short and J 0 bases short, with 11 bases between. CDR1 is SGHRS, CDR2 YFSETQ, per germline. The CDR3 is 15 amino acids. CDR3 region: CASSGQSSSYNEQFF. The CDR3 bases that were read are TGCGCCAGCAGCGGACAGTCTAGCTCCTACAATGAG.

On this clone itself: The read stops 3 residues short of the end of the CDR3; the missing end is completed from the germline J gene. V is TRBV2 and J is TRBJ1-6; D is undetermined. With 3 bases removed from V and 0 bases from J, the gap between germline ends came to 12 bases. The CDR3 has 17 amino acids. Germline V lookup: CDR1 SNHLY, CDR2 FYNNEI. The CDR3 loop is CASSDRRGSSYNSPLHF. Partial CDR3 DNA: TGTGCCAGCAGTGATAGACGGGGAAGCTCCTATAATTCACCC.

With regard to this clone: Coverage ceases 3 residues before the CDR3 finishes, and the germline J gene fills in the end. The gene calls are TRBV2 and TRBJ2-7; 7 bases agree with TRBD1. Germline V gene lookup returns CDR1 SNHLY and CDR2 FYNNEI. The CDR3 sequence is 15 residues long. J gave up 4 bases and V 7 bases, and 13 bases lay outside the gene matches. This CDR3 is CASTPGRDRAYEQYF. Incomplete CDR3 DNA: TGTGCCAGCACACCCGGTCGCGACAGGGCTTACGAG. Full variable domain (remainder filled in from reference TRBV2 and TRBJ2-7): EPEVTQTPSHQVTQMGQEVILRCVPISNHLYFYWYRQILGQKVEFLVSFYNNEISEKSEIFDDQFSVERPDGSNFTLKIRSTKLEDSAMYFCASTPGRDRAYEQYFGPGTRLTVT.

Remarks on this clone: One end of the junction fails to match germline, which may point to a read error. The read falls 3 residues short of the CDR3 end, and the missing part is taken from the germline J gene. The rearrangement joins TRBV7-3 to TRBJ2-3, with a weak D call TRBD2 (5 bases). The germline V gene has CDR1 SGHTA and CDR2 FQGTGA. The CDR3 runs 14 residues. The CDR3 region is CARSLALASDTQYF. The sequenced part of the CDR3 DNA is TGTGCCCGCAGCTTAGCGCTAGCCTCAGATACG.

On this clone: With the read ending 3 residues before the CDR3 end, the germline J gene is used to fill in that end. The J gene is TRBJ1-2, the V gene TRBV7-8, with D possibly being TRBD1 (6 bases). CDR1 is SGHVS and CDR2 is FQNEAQ in the germline V gene. Deletions cut 5 bases from V and 7 bases from J, with 14 bases between. The CDR3 loop spans 13 amino acids. Incomplete CDR3 DNA: TGTGCCAGCAGCGCGCTACAAGGGGGTGGC. This translates into CASSALQGGG. The full-length CDR3 reads as CASSALQGGGYTF.

On this clone: The read terminates 3 residues before the CDR3 end, so the remaining end is supplied by the germline J gene. The V and J genes are TRBV7-2 and TRBJ1-5; 8 bases line up with TRBD1. The CDR3 loop spans 15 amino acids. After removal of 5 bases from V and 3 bases from J, the junction contained 6 bases not matched to a gene. Germline assignment: CDR1 SGHTA and CDR2 FQGNSA. CDR3 loop: CASSQGAGSNQPQHF. Incomplete CDR3 DNA: TGTGCCAGCAGCCAGGGGGCGGGGTCCAATCAGCCC.

Points on this clone: The CDR3 end falls 3 residues outside the read, so it is completed with the germline J gene. The rearrangement links TRBV5-1 to TRBJ2-4, with a tentative D call TRBD2 (5 bases). From germline, CDR1 is SGHRS and CDR2 YFSETQ. The CDR3 runs to 16 residues. CDR3 DNA, as far as it was read: TGCGCCAGCAGTTACGGAGTTTCCGAAGTCGGGGATGGT. It translates to CASSYGVSEVGDG. The whole CDR3 is CASSYGVSEVGDGQYF.